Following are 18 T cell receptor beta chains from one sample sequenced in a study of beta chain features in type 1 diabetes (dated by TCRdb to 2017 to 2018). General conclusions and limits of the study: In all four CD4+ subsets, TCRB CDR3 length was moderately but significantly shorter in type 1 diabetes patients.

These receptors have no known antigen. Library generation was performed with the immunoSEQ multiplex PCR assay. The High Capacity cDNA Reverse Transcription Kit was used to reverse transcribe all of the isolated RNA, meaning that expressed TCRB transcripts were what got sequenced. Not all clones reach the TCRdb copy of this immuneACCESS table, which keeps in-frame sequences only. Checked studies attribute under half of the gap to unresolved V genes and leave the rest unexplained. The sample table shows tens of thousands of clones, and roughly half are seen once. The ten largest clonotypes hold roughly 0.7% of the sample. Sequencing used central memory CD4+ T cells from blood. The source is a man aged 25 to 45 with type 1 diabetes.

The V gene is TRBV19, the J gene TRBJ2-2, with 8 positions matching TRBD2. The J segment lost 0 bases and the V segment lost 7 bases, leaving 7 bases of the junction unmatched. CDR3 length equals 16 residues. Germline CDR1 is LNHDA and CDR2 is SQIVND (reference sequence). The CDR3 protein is CASTPSGLANTGELFF. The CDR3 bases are TGTGCCAGTACCCCTAGCGGGCTCGCGAACACCGGGGAGCTGTTTTTT.

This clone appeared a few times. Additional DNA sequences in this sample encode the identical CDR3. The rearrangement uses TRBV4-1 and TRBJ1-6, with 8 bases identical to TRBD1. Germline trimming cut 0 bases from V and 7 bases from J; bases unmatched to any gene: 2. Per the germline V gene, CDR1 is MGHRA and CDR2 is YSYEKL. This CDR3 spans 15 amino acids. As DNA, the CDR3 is TGCGCCAGCAGCCAAGACGGACAGGGCAATTCACCCCTCCACTTT. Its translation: CASSQDGQGNSPLHF.

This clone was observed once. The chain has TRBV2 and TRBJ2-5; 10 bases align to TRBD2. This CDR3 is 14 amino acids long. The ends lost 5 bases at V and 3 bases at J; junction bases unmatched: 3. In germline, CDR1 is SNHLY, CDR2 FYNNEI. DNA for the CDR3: TGTGCCAGCAGTAGGCTAGCGGGGGAAGAGACCCAGTACTTC. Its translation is CASSRLAGEETQYF.

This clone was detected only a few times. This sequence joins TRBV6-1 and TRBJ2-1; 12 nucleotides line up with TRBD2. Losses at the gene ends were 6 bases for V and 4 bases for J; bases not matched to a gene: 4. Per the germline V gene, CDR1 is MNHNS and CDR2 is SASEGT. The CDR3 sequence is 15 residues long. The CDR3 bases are TGTGCCAGCAGGGCACTAGCGGGGGGATACAATGAGCAGTTCTTC. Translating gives CASRALAGGYNEQFF.

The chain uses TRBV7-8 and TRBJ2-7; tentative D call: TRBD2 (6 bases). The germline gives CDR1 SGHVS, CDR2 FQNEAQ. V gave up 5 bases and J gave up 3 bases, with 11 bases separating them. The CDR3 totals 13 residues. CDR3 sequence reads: CASSLRGLYEQYF. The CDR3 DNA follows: TGTGCCAGCAGCCTGCGGGGCCTCTACGAGCAGTACTTC.

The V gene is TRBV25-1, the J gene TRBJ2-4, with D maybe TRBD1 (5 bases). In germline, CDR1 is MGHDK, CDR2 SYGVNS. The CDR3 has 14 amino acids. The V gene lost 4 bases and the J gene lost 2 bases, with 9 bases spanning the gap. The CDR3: CASSGPGTKNIQYF. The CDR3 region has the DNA TGTGCCAGCAGTGGGCCAGGGACCAAAAACATTCAGTACTTC. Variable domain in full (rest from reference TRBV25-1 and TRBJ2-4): EADIYQTPRYLVIGTGKKITLECSQTMGHDKMYWYQQDPGMELHLIHYSYGVNSTEKGDLSSESTVSRIRTEHFPLTLESARPSHTSQYLCASSGPGTKNIQYFGAGTRLSVL.

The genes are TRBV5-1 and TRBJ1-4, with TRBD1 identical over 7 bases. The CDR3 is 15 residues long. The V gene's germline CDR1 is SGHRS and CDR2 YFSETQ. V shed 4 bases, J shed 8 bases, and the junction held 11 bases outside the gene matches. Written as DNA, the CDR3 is TGCGCCAGCAGCCAAACCCGACAGGGAGGCGAAAAACTGTTTTTT. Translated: CASSQTRQGGEKLFF.

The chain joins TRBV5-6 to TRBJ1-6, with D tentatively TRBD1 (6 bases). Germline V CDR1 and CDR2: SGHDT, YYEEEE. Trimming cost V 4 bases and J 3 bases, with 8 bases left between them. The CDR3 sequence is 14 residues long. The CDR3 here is CASSRDNYNSPLHF. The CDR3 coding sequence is TGTGCCAGCAGCCGGGACAACTATAATTCACCCCTCCACTTT.

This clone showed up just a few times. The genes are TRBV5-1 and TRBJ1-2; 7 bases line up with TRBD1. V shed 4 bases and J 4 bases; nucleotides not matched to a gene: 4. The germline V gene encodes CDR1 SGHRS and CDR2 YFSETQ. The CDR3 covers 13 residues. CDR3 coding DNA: TGCGCCAGCAGCATGGACAGGTCCTATGGCTACACCTTC. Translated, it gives CASSMDRSYGYTF.

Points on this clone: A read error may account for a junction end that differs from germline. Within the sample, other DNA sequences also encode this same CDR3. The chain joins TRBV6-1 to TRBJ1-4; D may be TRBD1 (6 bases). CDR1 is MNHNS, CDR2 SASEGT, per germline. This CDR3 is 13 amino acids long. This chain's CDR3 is CASRQDKDEKLFF. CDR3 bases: TGTGCCAGTAGACAGGATAAGGATGAAAAGCTGTTTTTT.

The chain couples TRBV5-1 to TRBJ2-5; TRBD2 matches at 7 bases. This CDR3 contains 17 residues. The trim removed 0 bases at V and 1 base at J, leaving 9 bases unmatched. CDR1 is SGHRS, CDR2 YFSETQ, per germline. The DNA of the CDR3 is TGCGCCAGCAGCTTGGGCGGCGGGAGAACCCCCCAAGAGACCCAGTACTTC. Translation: CASSLGGGRTPQETQYF.

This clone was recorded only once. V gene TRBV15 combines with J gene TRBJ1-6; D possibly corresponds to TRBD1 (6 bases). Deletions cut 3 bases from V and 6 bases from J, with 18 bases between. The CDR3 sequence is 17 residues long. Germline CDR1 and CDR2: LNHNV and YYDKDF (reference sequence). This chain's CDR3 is CATSRGGQGISNSPLHF. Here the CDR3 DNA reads TGTGCCACCAGCAGGGGAGGGCAGGGGATTTCTAATTCACCCCTCCACTTT.

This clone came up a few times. The CDR3 loop is CASSLDAGTQYF. In nucleotides, the CDR3 is TGCGCCAGCAGCCTCGATGCGGGAACGCAGTATTTT. The rearrangement uses TRBV5-1 and TRBJ2-3, with D possibly being TRBD2 (6 bases). Trimming took off 4 bases at V and 9 bases at J, with 12 bases between the two ends. Germline CDR1 and CDR2: SGHRS and YFSETQ. The CDR3 totals 12 residues.

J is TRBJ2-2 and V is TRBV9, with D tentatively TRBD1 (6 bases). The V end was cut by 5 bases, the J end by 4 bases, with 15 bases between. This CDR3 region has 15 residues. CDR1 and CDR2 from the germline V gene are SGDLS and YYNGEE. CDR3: CASSLQGTFTGELFF. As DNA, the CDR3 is TGTGCCAGCAGTCTCCAGGGGACGTTCACCGGGGAGCTGTTTTTT.

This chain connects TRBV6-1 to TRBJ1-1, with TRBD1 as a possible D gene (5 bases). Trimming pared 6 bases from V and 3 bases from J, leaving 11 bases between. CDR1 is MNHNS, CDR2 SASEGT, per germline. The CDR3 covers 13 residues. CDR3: CASSARGDTEAFF. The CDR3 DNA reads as TGTGCCAGCAGCGCCCGGGGGGACACTGAAGCTTTCTTT.

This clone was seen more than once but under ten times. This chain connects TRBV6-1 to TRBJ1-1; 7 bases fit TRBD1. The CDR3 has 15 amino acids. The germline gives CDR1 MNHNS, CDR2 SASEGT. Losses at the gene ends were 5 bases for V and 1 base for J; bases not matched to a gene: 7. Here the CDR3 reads CASSSRQGGNTEAFF. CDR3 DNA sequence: TGTGCCAGCAGTAGCCGACAGGGAGGGAACACTGAAGCTTTCTTT.

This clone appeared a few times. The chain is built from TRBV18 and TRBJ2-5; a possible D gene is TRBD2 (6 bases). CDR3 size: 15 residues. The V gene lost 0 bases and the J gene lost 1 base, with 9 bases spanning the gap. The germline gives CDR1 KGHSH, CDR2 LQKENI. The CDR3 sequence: CASSPPEGLQETQYF. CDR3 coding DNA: TGTGCCAGCTCACCACCGGAGGGCCTCCAAGAGACCCAGTACTTC.

The CDR3, as DNA: TGTGCCAGCAGTTACCTAAGGGAGGAAAAACTGTTTTTT. It is translated as CASSYLREEKLFF. This chain links TRBV6-5 with TRBJ1-4, with no clear D. CDR3 length: 13 amino acids. From germline, CDR1 is MNHEY and CDR2 SVGAGI. V was cut by 2 bases and J by 8 bases, with 9 bases left in between.